This T cell receptor beta chain was recovered during a study of control samples from healthy donors and cancer patients (dated by TCRdb to the early 2020s). The CDR1 and CDR2 encoded by the germline V gene are SGDLS and YYNGEE. The germline ends are 16 bases apart after V is trimmed by 0 bases and J by 4 bases. From its cysteine to its phenylalanine, the CDR3 spans 17 amino acids. Only the CDR3 DNA is retained, 51 bases long and in frame from the first base. Libraries were made using the immunoSEQ multiplex PCR assay. In TCRdb, the immuneACCESS table is reduced to in-frame sequences with V and J assigned. These tables do not hold every clone; where another copy was compared, an unresolved V gene accounts for under half, and the others remain unexplained. The sample table lists 200,000 to 250,000 clones, roughly 94% of them with a count of one. The ten largest clones add up to more than 1.3% of the sample.

With respect to this clone: What antigen it recognizes has not been identified. There are no base qualities to consult, and no much larger clone falls within one base.

This sequence was found in a man in his fifties or sixties in good health. The sample taken for sequencing was blood. The chain is assembled from TRBV9 and TRBJ2-2, with TRBD1 tentatively as D gene (7 bases match). The CDR3 reads as follows: CASSVGAGQRGTGELFF. At the DNA level, the sequence is TGTGCCAGCAGCGTAGGGGCGGGACAGAGGGGCACCGGGGAGCTGTTTTTT.